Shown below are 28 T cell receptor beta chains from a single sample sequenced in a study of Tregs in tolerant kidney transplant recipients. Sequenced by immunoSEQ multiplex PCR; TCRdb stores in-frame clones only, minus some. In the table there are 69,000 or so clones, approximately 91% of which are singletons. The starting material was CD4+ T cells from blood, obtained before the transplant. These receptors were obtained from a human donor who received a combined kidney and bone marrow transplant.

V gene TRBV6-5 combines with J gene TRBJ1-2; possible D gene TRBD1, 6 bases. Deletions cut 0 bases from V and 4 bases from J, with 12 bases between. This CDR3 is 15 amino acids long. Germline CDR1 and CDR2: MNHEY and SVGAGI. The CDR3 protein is CASSYSQQGSYGYTF. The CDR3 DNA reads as TGTGCCAGCAGTTACTCGCAACAGGGAAGCTATGGCTACACCTTC.

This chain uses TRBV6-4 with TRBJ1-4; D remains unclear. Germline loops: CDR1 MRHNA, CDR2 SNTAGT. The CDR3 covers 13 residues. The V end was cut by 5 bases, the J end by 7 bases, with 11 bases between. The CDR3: CASSPQGGEKLFF. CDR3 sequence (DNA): TGTGCCAGCAGTCCCCAAGGCGGTGAAAAACTGTTTTTT.

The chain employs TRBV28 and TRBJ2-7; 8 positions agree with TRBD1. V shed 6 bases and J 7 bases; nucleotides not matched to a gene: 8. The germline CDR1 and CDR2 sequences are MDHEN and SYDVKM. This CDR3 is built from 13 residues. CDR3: CASSPGTGGEQYF. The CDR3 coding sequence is TGTGCCAGCAGCCCTGGGACAGGAGGGGAGCAGTACTTC.

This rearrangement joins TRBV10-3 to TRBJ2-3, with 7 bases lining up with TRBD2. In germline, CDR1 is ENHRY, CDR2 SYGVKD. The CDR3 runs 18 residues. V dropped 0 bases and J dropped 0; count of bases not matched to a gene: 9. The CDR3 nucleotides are TGTGCCATCAGTGAGTCTGCGGCGGGAGACGCCAGCACAGATACGCAGTATTTT. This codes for CAISESAAGDASTDTQYF.

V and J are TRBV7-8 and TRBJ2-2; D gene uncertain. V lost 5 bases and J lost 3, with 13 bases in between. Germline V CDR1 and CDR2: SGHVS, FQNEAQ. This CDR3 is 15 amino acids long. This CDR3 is CASSPARLYTGELFF. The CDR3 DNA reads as TGTGCCAGCAGCCCCGCCAGACTCTACACCGGGGAGCTGTTTTTT.

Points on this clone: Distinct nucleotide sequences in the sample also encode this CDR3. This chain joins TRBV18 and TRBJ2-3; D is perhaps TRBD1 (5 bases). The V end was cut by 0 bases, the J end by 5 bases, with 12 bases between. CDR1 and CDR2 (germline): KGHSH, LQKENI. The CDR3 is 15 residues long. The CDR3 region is CASSPPVQGKDTQYF. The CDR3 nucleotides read TGTGCCAGCTCACCACCGGTCCAGGGTAAAGATACGCAGTATTTT.

CDR3 in DNA: TGTGCCAGTAGCGAGGGGGGACTAGCGGTCCAAGAGACCCAGTACTTC. It yields the protein CASSEGGLAVQETQYF. The chain recombines TRBV19 with TRBJ2-5; 11 nucleotides agree with TRBD2. V gave up 6 bases and J gave up 1 base; unmatched junction bases: 7. This CDR3 has 16 residues. CDR1 LNHDA and CDR2 SQIVND come from the germline V gene (reference sequence).

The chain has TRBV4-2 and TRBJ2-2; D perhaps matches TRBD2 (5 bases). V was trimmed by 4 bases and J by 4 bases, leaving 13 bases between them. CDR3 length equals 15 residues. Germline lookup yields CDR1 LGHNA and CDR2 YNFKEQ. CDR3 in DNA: TGTGCCAGCAGCCCTACCAGACGGGGCACCGGGGAGCTGTTTTTT. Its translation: CASSPTRRGTGELFF.

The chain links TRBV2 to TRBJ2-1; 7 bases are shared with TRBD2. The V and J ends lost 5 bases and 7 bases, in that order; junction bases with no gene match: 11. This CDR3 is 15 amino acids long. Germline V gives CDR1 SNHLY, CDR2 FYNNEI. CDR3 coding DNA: TGTGCCAGCAGTTACCCGGGACTACGAGGGAATGAGCAGTTCTTC. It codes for CASSYPGLRGNEQFF.

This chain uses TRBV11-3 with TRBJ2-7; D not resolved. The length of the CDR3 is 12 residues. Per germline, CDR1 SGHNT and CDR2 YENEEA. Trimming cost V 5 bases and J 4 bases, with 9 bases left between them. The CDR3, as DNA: TGTGCCAGCAGCGTTCACGGGTACGAGCAGTACTTC. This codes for CASSVHGYEQYF.

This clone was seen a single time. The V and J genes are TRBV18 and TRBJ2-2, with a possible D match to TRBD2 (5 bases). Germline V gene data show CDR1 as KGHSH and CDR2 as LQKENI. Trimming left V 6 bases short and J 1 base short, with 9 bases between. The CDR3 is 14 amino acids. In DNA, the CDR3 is TGTGCCAGCTCCTATGCGGGGAACACCGGGGAGCTGTTTTTT. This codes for CASSYAGNTGELFF.

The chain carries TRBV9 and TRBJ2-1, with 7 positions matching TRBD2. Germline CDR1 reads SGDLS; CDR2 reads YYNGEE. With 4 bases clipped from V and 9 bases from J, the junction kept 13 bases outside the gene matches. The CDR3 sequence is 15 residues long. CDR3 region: CASSFRDYLPSEQFF. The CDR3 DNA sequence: TGTGCCAGCAGCTTCCGGGACTACCTCCCCAGTGAGCAGTTCTTC.

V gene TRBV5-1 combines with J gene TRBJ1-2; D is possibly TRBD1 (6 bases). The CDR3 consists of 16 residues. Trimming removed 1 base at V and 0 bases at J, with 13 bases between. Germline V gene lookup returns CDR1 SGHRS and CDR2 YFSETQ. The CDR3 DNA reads TGCGCCAGCAGCTTGCCGGGGGGGGCGACTAACTATGGCTACACCTTC. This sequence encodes CASSLPGGATNYGYTF.

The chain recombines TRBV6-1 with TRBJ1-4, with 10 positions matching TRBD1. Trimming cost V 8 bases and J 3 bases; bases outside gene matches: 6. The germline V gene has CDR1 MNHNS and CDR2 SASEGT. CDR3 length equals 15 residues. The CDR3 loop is CASVTGGASNEKLFF. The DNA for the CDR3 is TGTGCCAGCGTGACAGGGGGCGCTTCTAATGAAAAACTGTTTTTT.

The DNA of the CDR3 is TGTGCCAGCAGCTCGACAGGGAGGAGTCACTATGGCTACACCTTC. This gives the protein CASSSTGRSHYGYTF. This chain connects TRBV5-6 to TRBJ1-2; 7 nucleotides line up with TRBD1. The CDR3 covers 15 residues. V was pared by 3 bases and J by 3 bases, with 8 bases of the junction left unmatched. Germline V gene data show CDR1 as SGHDT and CDR2 as YYEEEE.

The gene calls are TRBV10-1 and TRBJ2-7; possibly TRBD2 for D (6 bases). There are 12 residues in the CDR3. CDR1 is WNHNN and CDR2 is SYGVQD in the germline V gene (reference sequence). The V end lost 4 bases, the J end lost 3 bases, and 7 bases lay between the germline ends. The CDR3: CASSGGDYEQYF. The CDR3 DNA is TGCGCCAGCAGTGGCGGGGACTACGAGCAGTACTTC.

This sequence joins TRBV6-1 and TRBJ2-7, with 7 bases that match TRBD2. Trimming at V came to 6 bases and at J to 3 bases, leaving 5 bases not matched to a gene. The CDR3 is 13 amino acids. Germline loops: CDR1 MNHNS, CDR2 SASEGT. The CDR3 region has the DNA TGTGCCAGCAGCCTAGCGGATAACTACGAGCAGTACTTC. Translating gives CASSLADNYEQYF.

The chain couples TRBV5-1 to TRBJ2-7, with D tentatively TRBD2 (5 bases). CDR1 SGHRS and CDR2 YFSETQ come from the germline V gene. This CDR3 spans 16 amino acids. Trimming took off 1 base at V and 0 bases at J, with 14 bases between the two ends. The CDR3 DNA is TGCGCCAGCAGCTTGAGTGTAAGCGGTGGCTCCTACGAGCAGTACTTC. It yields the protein CASSLSVSGGSYEQYF.

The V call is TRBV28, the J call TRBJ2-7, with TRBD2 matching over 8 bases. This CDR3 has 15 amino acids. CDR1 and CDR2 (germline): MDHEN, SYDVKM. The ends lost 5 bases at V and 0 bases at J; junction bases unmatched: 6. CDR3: CASSQTSGFSYEQYF. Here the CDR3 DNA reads TGTGCCAGCAGTCAAACTAGCGGATTCTCCTACGAGCAGTACTTC.

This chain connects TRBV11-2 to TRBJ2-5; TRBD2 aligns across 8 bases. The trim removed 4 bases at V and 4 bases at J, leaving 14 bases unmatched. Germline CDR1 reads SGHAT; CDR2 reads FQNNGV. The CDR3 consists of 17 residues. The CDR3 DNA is TGTGCCAGCAGCTCCCGGGGGCGGGAGGTCTCAGGAGAGACCCAGTACTTC. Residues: CASSSRGREVSGETQYF. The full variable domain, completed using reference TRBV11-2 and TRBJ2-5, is EAGVAQSPRYKIIEKRQSVAFWCNPISGHATLYWYQQILGQGPKLLIQFQNNGVVDDSQLPKDRFSAERLKGVDSTLKIQPAKLEDSAVYLCASSSRGREVSGETQYFGPGTRLLVL.

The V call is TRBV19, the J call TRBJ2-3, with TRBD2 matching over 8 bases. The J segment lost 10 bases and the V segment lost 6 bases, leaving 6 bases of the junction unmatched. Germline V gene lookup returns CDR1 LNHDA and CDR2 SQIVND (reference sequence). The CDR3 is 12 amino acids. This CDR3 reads CASRASGSPQYF. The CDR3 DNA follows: TGTGCCAGTAGGGCTAGCGGGTCCCCGCAGTATTTT.

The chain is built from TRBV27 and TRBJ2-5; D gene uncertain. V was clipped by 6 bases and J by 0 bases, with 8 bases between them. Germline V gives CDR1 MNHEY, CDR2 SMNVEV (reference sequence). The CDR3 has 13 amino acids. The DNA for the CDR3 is TGTGCCAGCAGAAGGCGGTACCAAGAGACCCAGTACTTC. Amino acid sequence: CASRRRYQETQYF.

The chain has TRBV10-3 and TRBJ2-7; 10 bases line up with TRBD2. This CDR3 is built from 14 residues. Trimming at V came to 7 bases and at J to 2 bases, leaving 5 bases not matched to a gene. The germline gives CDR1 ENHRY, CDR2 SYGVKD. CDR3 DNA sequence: TGTGCCATCACCGGGACTAGCGACACCTACGAGCAGTACTTC. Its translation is CAITGTSDTYEQYF.

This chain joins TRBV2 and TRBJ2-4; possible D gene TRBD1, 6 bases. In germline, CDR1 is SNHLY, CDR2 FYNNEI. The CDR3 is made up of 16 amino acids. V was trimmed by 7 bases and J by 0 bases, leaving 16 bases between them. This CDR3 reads CASTPQGWEAKNIQYF. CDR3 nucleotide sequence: TGTGCCAGCACTCCACAGGGTTGGGAAGCCAAAAACATTCAGTACTTC.

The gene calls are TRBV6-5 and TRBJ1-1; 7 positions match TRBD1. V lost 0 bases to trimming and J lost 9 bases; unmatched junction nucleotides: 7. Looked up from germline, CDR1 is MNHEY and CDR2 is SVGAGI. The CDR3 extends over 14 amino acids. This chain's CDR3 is CASSYSSGQSKAFF. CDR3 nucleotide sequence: TGTGCCAGCAGTTACTCCTCGGGACAGTCAAAAGCTTTCTTT.

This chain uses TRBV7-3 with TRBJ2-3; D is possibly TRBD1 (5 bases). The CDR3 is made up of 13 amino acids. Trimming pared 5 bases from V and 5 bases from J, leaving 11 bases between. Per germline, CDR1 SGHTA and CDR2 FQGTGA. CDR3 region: CASSPQGGDTQYF. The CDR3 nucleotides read TGTGCCAGCAGCCCGCAGGGTGGAGATACGCAGTATTTT.

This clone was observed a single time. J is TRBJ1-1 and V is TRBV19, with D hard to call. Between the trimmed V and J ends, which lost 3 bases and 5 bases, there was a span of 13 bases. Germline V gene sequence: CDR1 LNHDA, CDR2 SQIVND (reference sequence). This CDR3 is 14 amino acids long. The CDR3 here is CASSIGERRTEAFF. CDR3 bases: TGTGCCAGTAGTATTGGTGAGAGGAGGACTGAAGCTTTCTTT.

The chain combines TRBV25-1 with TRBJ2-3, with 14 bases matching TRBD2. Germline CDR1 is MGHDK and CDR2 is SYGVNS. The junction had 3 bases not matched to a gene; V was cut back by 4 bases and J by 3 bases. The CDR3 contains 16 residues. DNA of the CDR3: TGTGCCAGCAGTGCGGGACTAGCGGGAGATACAGATACGCAGTATTTT. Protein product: CASSAGLAGDTDTQYF.